This T cell receptor (beta chain) was obtained from a study of blood T cell repertoires in COVID-19. Produced via immunoSEQ multiplex PCR; TCRdb's table is partial and in-frame only. Altogether 120,000 to 150,000 clones are present, just under 85% being singletons, with the ten largest covering about 3%. This CDR3 region has 15 residues. V gave up 5 bases and J gave up 4 bases; unmatched junction bases: 6. Germline values: CDR1 SEHNR, CDR2 FQNEAQ (reference sequence). What was sequenced was peripheral blood. The chain combines TRBV7-9 with TRBJ2-7, with 12 bases identical to TRBD2. The clonotype was recovered from a middle-aged woman with active or convalescent COVID-19. DNA for the CDR3: TGTGCCAGCAGCCCTTCGACTAGCGGGAGATACGAGCAGTACTTC. Its protein product is CASSPSTSGRYEQYF.